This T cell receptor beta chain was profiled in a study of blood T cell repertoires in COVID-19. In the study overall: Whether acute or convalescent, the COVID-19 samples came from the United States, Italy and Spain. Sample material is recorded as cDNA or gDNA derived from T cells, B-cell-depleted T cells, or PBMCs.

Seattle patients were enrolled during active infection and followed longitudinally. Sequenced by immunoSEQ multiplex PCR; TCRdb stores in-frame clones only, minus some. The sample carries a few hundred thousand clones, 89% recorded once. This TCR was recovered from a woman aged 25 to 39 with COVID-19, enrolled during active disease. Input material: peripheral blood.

The CDR3, as DNA: TGTGCCAGCCACAGGACAGAAACCGGGGAGCTGTTTTTT. Residues: CASHRTETGELFF. The chain links TRBV2 to TRBJ2-2, with D possibly TRBD1 on 6 matching bases. CDR1 and CDR2 (germline): SNHLY, FYNNEI. The V end lost 8 bases, the J end lost 5 bases, and 12 bases lay between the germline ends. There are 13 residues in the CDR3.